Presented here are 12 T cell receptor beta chains from one specimen sequenced in a study of CD8+ T cells in alopecia areata. Extracted RNA was reverse transcribed into cDNA, the sequencing template. The method was immunoSEQ multiplex PCR; TCRdb's version includes in-frame clones alone and lacks a portion of them. The sample carries over 85,000 clones, approximately 66% recorded once. As for treatment: oral pan-JAK inhibitor, 5-10 mg twice daily. Sample: CD8+ T cells sorted from blood, taken at week 4, from a patient treated with tofacitinib. These receptors originate from a human donor with alopecia areata.

This clone has a single count. V is TRBV2 and J is TRBJ2-7; no firm D call. V shed 1 base and J shed 3 bases, with 16 bases lying between them. The germline CDR1 and CDR2 sequences are SNHLY and FYNNEI. The CDR3 runs to 16 residues. CDR3 coding DNA: TGTGCCAGCAGTGAAGGTCAAACGGCAGCGAACTACGAGCAGTACTTC. Its translation: CASSEGQTAANYEQYF.

The chain uses TRBV5-1 and TRBJ2-1; TRBD2 is a possible D gene (5 bases). Deletions cut 7 bases from V and 10 bases from J, with 18 bases between. The CDR3 has 13 amino acids. CDR1 SGHRS and CDR2 YFSETQ come from the germline V gene. The CDR3 is CASGLGGPYEQFF. The CDR3 DNA reads TGCGCCAGCGGTTTGGGCGGGCCCTACGAGCAGTTCTTC. The variable domain in full, completed from reference TRBV5-1 and TRBJ2-1, reads KAGVTQTPRYLIKTRGQQVTLSCSPISGHRSVSWYQQTPGQGLQFLFEYFSETQRNKGNFPGRFSGRQFSNSRSEMNVSTLELGDSALYLCASGLGGPYEQFFGPGTRLTVL.

The chain combines TRBV9 with TRBJ2-7; TRBD2 might be the D (6 bases). The V end was cut by 4 bases, the J end by 3 bases, with 17 bases between. Germline CDR1 and CDR2: SGDLS and YYNGEE. The CDR3 is 15 amino acids. The DNA of the CDR3 is TGTGCCAGCAGCTTAGGCGGGAATGGGGTCTACGAGCAGTACTTC. Its translation is CASSLGGNGVYEQYF.

V is TRBV15 and J is TRBJ2-5; a possible D gene is TRBD2 (5 bases). Germline V gene data show CDR1 as LNHNV and CDR2 as YYDKDF (reference sequence). V shed 7 bases and J shed 3 bases, with 12 bases lying between them. The CDR3 consists of 13 residues. The DNA of the CDR3 is TGTGCCACCAAGCGAGCCGGGGAAGAGACCCAGTACTTC. Protein product: CATKRAGEETQYF. Combining the CDR3 with reference TRBV15 and TRBJ2-5 gives the whole variable domain DAMVIQNPRYQVTQFGKPVTLSCSQTLNHNVMYWYQQKSSQAPKLLFHYYDKDFNNEADTPDNFQSRRPNTSFCFLDIRSPGLGDTAMYLCATKRAGEETQYFGPGTRLLVL.

The chain couples TRBV4-1 to TRBJ2-5; the D is unclear. The V gene lost 10 bases and the J gene lost 4 bases, with 16 bases spanning the gap. The CDR3 sequence is 13 residues long. The V gene's germline CDR1 is MGHRA and CDR2 YSYEKL. The CDR3 spells CATSYVDSETQYF. The CDR3 DNA reads TGCGCCACCTCTTATGTGGATTCAGAGACCCAGTACTTC.

This clone has a handful of counts. The chain uses TRBV4-3 and TRBJ2-3; the D gene could be TRBD1 or TRBD2 (7 bases each). This CDR3 region has 16 residues. The V and J ends lost 0 bases and 2 bases respectively, with 12 bases between them. Germline CDR1 reads LGHNA; CDR2 reads YSLEER. CDR3 coding DNA: TGCGCCAGCAGCCAAGAGACAGGGACTATCACAGATACGCAGTATTTT. Translating gives CASSQETGTITDTQYF.

As regards this clone: The junction shows a germline mismatch at one end, possibly a read error. This chain uses TRBV10-3 with TRBJ2-1; 7 bases are shared with TRBD2. The CDR3 runs 15 residues. The germline CDR1 and CDR2 sequences are ENHRY and SYGVKD. The chain's CDR3 is CASSVEGGSYNEQFF. CDR3 bases: TGTGCCAGCAGTGTGGAGGGAGGGTCCTACAATGAGCAGTTCTTC.

A single count supports this clone. This rearrangement joins TRBV7-9 to TRBJ2-5; no firm D call. The CDR3 runs to 13 residues. Germline V gives CDR1 SEHNR, CDR2 FQNEAQ (reference sequence). Trimming pared 4 bases from V and 1 base from J, leaving 7 bases between. CDR3: CASSSKRQETQYF. CDR3 bases: TGTGCCAGCAGCTCAAAACGCCAAGAGACCCAGTACTTC. Using reference TRBV7-9 and TRBJ2-5 for the parts outside the CDR3, the full variable domain is DTGVSQNPRHKITKRGQNVTFRCDPISEHNRLYWYRQTLGQGPEFLTYFQNEAQLEKSRLLSDRFSAERPKGSFSTLEIQRTEQGDSAMYLCASSSKRQETQYFGPGTRLLVL.

In this sample, this clone turned up once. The chain combines TRBV27 with TRBJ2-1; the D gene is possibly TRBD1 (5 bases). CDR1 is MNHEY and CDR2 is SMNVEV in the germline V gene (reference sequence). V dropped 4 bases and J dropped 10 bases, with 17 bases sitting between them. The CDR3 runs to 14 residues. The CDR3 is CASSSPGPDEEQFF. The CDR3 DNA is TGTGCCAGCAGTTCTCCAGGGCCGGACGAGGAGCAGTTCTTC.

This clone appeared once. V usage is TRBV6-5 and J usage is TRBJ1-2; D ambiguous. The CDR3 contains 12 residues. V dropped 5 bases and J dropped 2 bases, with 6 bases sitting between them. The V gene's germline CDR1 is MNHEY and CDR2 SVGAGI. Here the CDR3 DNA reads TGTGCCAGCAGTGACCTGAACTATGGCTACACCTTC. As protein: CASSDLNYGYTF.

This clone came up a few times. CDR3 nucleotides: TGTGCCAGCAGTTACCTCGACACTGGACAGAAAGCTTTCTTT. Protein: CASSYLDTGQKAFF. J is TRBJ1-1 and V is TRBV6-5; maybe TRBD1 (6 bases). Looked up from germline, CDR1 is MNHEY and CDR2 is SVGAGI. Trimming took off 2 bases at V and 9 bases at J, with 16 bases between the two ends. The CDR3 length is 14 residues.

The chain uses TRBV9 and TRBJ2-7; D unresolved. V was shortened by 3 bases and J by 6 bases, with 19 bases between the two germline ends. Germline V gives CDR1 SGDLS, CDR2 YYNGEE. This CDR3 spans 15 amino acids. The CDR3 loop reads CASSEQSGSPCEQYF. Here the CDR3 DNA reads TGTGCCAGCAGCGAACAATCCGGGTCCCCCTGCGAGCAGTACTTC.